A single T cell receptor beta chain is shown here with its context. Its antigen is still unknown. One base away there is no much larger clone; base qualities are not given. The germline V gene yields SNHLY for CDR1 and FYNNEI for CDR2. Here V drops 3 bases and J drops 3 bases, and the junction holds 3 bases not matched to any gene. The CDR3 measures 15 amino acids from cysteine to phenylalanine. Only the CDR3 DNA stays, 45 bases, in frame from base 1. The collaborating institutions used their own protocols to collect whole blood in K2EDTA tubes. For TCRbeta analysis, collaborators shipped samples in one of three forms: frozen whole blood, isolated PBMCs, or DNA extracted from either of those sample types. TCRbeta CDR3 regions were amplified from genomic DNA by means of the immunoSEQ Assay, a bias-controlled multiplex PCR. Concerning the study's data processing: The number of nucleated cells in each sample was estimated by amplification of reference gene primers within the assay. To quantify the absolute abundance of each unique TCRbeta CDR3 rearrangement, sequence reads were collapsed and filtered. For each sample, productive Simpson clonality was calculated as the square root of Simpson's diversity index over productive rearrangements. TCRdb limited this immuneACCESS table to in-frame rearrangements with V and J called. A share of clones is missing; checked studies link under half to unresolved V genes, and the rest is unexplained. V, J and clone size are those of that table, while D and trimming were read from the DNA. This sample lists 470,000 or so clones; 85% to 90% were detected once. Together, the top ten hold 4% to 5.5% of the sample.

These data originate in a study of blood T cell repertoires in COVID-19 (dated by TCRdb to the early 2020s). Regarding the complete study: Samples from collaborators originated in the United States, Italy and Spain and spanned both the acute and convalescent phases of COVID-19. The material from the prospective study consisted of cDNA or gDNA derived from T cells, B-cell-depleted T cells, or PBMCs. Subjects who had been exposed to COVID-19, were actively infected with it, or had recovered from it provided the deeply sampled blood TCRbeta repertoires that made up the dataset. A freely available public database, intended as a resource for researchers studying the immune response to SARS-CoV-2, is where the repertoires were released. Samples came from the ongoing ImmuneRACE study (first 160 participants) plus 1,254 subjects from 6 global collaborators. Sample metadata almost always included a de-identified subject ID, COVID-19 status, age in years and sex. Where available, HLA class I and class II types were taken from metadata supplied by the sample provider and were not determined by assay-based typing.

The full study reports these points: The quantity of clinical and demographic metadata differed by source and by participant and was supplied without curation.

The sequence came from a woman aged 25 to 39 with acute or convalescent COVID-19. The chain uses TRBV2 and TRBJ1-5; TRBD1 aligns with 9 central bases. Sequenced input: peripheral blood. CDR3 sequence: CASSDRDRDNQPQHF. The DNA sequence follows: TGTGCCAGCAGTGATAGGGACAGGGACAATCAGCCCCAGCATTTT.